The source of this TCR beta chain is a study of cytomegalovirus exposure and HLA in healthy donors (dated by TCRdb to 2016 to 2017). Some background on the complete study: An earlier analysis of some 600 of the donors reported 250 to 350 Gb of sequence data and 117 million unique TCR beta sequences obtained from around 170 million T cells. Roughly 300 gigabases of sequencing data and tens of millions of unique TCR sequences were included in an early release covering 550 to 650 HLA-typed donors. Among the approximately 400 genotyped donors, about 83% belonged to the genetic ancestry cluster associated with self-reported Caucasian donors. The study was designed to test whether signatures of past pathogen exposure could be identified by cataloging public T cell receptors. The study profiled the T cell repertoires of more than 500 subjects by immunosequencing and related them to cytomegalovirus serostatus. A separate validation cohort of approximately 130 different subjects was used in addition to the roughly 670-subject first cohort. High-throughput TCR immunosequencing, statistical association of individual TCRs with disease status, and machine learning were combined to predict cytomegalovirus infection status. In a later analysis, previously published TCR beta repertoires from 666 donors were re-analyzed and high-resolution HLA genotyping was added so that TCR occurrence patterns could be studied. Rather than using new phenotypic data, the later analysis identified candidate immune exposures from TCR beta sequences and from how often those sequences occurred across donors. To decide whether each TCR beta V gene segment behaved as functional or pseudogenic, an earlier analysis of some 570 of the donors relied on high-throughput TCR beta sequencing. Donor age, sex, ethnicity and CMV serostatus were collected together with the repertoire data. A later genetic analysis took genome-wide SNP genotypes for about 55% of the 666 donors and used that subset as a discovery cohort. All discovery cohort repertoires had been generated on a single sequencing platform. Both class I and class II loci were covered by HLA typing, at four-digit resolution. The number of donors typed differed by locus, with roughly 629-640 for A, B, C, DRB1 and DQB1, 522 for DQA1, 600 to 610 for DPA1, and some 470 for DPB1. Because of strong linkage in the cohort, roughly five DR-DQ haplotypes were treated as single units for association and clustering. Among around 400 genotyped donors of the cohort, an average of about 240,000 unique TCR beta nucleotide sequences were sequenced per donor, roughly 18% of them non-productive. General findings and caveats noted by the study authors: A later genetic analysis reported fewer N-insertions in productive TCRs among donors in an Asian-associated ancestry cluster than the approximately 670-donor mean. According to the authors, the approach could potentially be generalized to other disease states and immunological phenotypes. In vitro tests confirmed that a few of the cytomegalovirus-associated TCR beta chains recognize cytomegalovirus antigens. Because counts were too low, more than 15 rarely observed V segments, including chromosome 9 orphons, were left out of the earlier analysis of about 500 of the donors. Sequencing depth was assumed to be roughly uniform across donors in the presence/absence analyses, though that assumption may not hold. A cluster of highly shared sequence variants was judged likely to be a technical artifact of the sequencing pipeline. The cohort was sequenced for TCR beta chains only, and without alpha or paired-chain data the features that could be detected were limited. For the cohort, immune exposure information was limited to CMV serostatus. In both the original and validation cohorts, the classifier was reported to diagnose cytomegalovirus status with high specificity and sensitivity. According to a later analysis, parvovirus B19, influenza, CMV and Epstein-Barr virus appeared linked to several top co-occurrence clusters. A further reported finding was that TCR beta sequences accurately predicted the HLA-A and HLA-B alleles for most subjects in the first cohort. Across donors, most TCR sequences were observed very rarely, whereas some public TCRs were present in many individuals. Compared with equally common non-associated chains, HLA-associated TCR beta chains in a later analysis were more clonally expanded and had lower generation probabilities. Because some donors lacked HLA typing at each locus, the association tests relied only on the typed subset. In a later analysis, 16,951 TCR beta sequences were associated with specific HLA alleles at a false discovery rate of 0.05. In a later analysis, most CMV-associated TCR beta chains were found to appear HLA-restricted, with HLA associations seemingly driven largely by CMV exposure. Assigning TCR associations to individual alleles was difficult when HLA alleles, especially DR and DQ, strongly co-occurred. Correlated functional status among segregating V segments might be attributable to linkage disequilibrium, but an unknown experimental factor could not be ruled out. The study listed approximately 150 TCR beta chains as associated with cytomegalovirus. V-gene and J-gene trimming of TCR beta chains was associated with a missense DCLRE1C variant in a later genetic analysis, and the association was replicated in an independent cohort. In a later analysis, the rate of TCR association differed among HLA loci, with DRB1 alleles having the most associated TCRs and HLA-C alleles having the fewest. Because the 87-base-pair reads could not distinguish some IMGT-functional V segments, including TRBV6-2 and TRBV6-3, those segments were excluded. In an earlier analysis of fewer than 750 of the donors, most TCR beta V segments were observed in productive rearrangements about 87% or about 30% of the time, broadly matching IMGT annotations.

Library generation was performed with the immunoSEQ multiplex PCR assay. The multiplex PCR relied on a mix of 60 forward primers for TCR Vbeta segments and 13 reverse primers for TCR Jbeta segments. The CDR3 region of rearranged TCR beta genes was amplified from genomic DNA with a multiplex PCR assay. On the Illumina HiSeq System, the amplified TCR beta libraries were sequenced as 87-base-pair reads. Under the source paper's analysis protocol: A later analysis counted about 82 million unique TCR beta chains across the 550 to 800 repertoires, and some 11 million of these chains were shared by at least two donors. Raw reads were error-corrected and collapsed into unique sequences by a nearest-neighbor algorithm in which closely related sequences were merged to remove PCR and sequencing errors. Alignment of CDR3 sequences to IMGT reference sequences was used to assign V, D and J gene segments. Each retained sequence needed at least a six-nucleotide match to both a V gene segment and a J gene segment. Rearrangements were classified as productive when the CDR3 lacked stop codons and remained in frame with V and J, and all other rearrangements were classified as non-productive. Following IMGT convention, CDR3 was defined as the stretch from the second conserved V-encoded cysteine to the conserved J-encoded phenylalanine. In an earlier analysis of 587 of the donors, sequences lacking an unambiguous match to a single V gene segment were excluded. In an earlier analysis of more than 500 of the donors, a V segment was called functional when productive rearrangements were above 56.7%, and segregating when the standard deviation between donors exceeded 5%. To diagnose cytomegalovirus status from the catalog of TCR beta chain sequences, a statistical classification framework was built. In a later analysis, TCR nucleotide sequences were compared against IMGT/GENE-DB human TR gene sequences so that V and J genes could be assigned. In a later analysis, CDR3 sequences and most-parsimonious VDJ recombination scenarios were assigned using the TCRdist pipeline. In a later analysis, each TCR beta chain was defined by its CDR3 amino acid sequence together with its V-gene family, and reads lacking a unique V-gene family were excluded. A later analysis removed 450 to 600 highly shared, low-generation-probability nucleotide sequences to deal with suspected cross-contamination and a sequencing artifact. In a later analysis, a clonal expansion index was calculated for each public chain from normalized within-repertoire ranks of inferred template counts. In a later analysis, generation probabilities were computed with a VDJ recombination model fitted to out-of-frame rearrangements, and the resulting probabilities were checked against IGoR. In a later analysis, TCR-TCR, TCR-HLA and TCR-CMV co-occurrence was scored with hypergeometric tests, and a repertoire-size bias correction was applied to TCR pairs. A later analysis estimated false discovery rates by permuting HLA or CMV assignments 20 times. In a later analysis, co-occurring TCRs were grouped using DBSCAN, with TCRdist sequence similarity added in when clustering inside HLA-allele-positive subsets. Co-occurrence clustering excluded repertoires with fewer than 30,000 or more than 120,000 public chains, plus five with anomalous nucleotide sharing. Sourced from immuneACCESS, this table was stored by TCRdb with only in-frame sequences that have V and J called. A share of the clones is absent; for the studies checked, an unresolved V gene accounts for under half, and the remainder has no known explanation. That table is the source of V, J and clone size, and D and trimming were worked out from the DNA. A total of about 150,000 clones appear in this sample, roughly 84% of them only once. Over 2% of the sample is in the top ten clones.

Remarks on this clone: Its binding antigen is unknown. Base qualities are missing; no much larger clone stands one base away.

A distance of 7 bases separates the germline ends of V and J, which lose 4 bases and 5 bases respectively. The CDR3 contains 12 residues, cysteine and phenylalanine counted. The CDR3 DNA has 36 bases and is translated from base 1. From a lookup of the germline V gene (reference sequence), CDR1 and CDR2 are SGHNT and YYREEE. In total, 666 healthy bone marrow donors made up the cohort. At the time of sampling, all cohort members were nominally healthy, though unrecorded immune exposures were likely present. The donor was CMV seropositive and was included in the group of 250 to 300 seropositive cohort members. Every donor gave a peripheral blood sample, and the peripheral blood mononuclear cells from that sample were used for TCR beta sequencing. The Qiagen DNeasy Blood Extraction Kit was used to extract genomic DNA from the blood cell samples.

The chain couples TRBV5-4 to TRBJ1-5; no confident D gene assignment can be made. The TCR originated in a man younger than 45 in good health and CMV-seropositive. Sequencing was performed on PBMCs. The CDR3 amino acid sequence is: CASSTGDQPQHF. The bases are TGTGCCAGCAGCACGGGAGATCAGCCCCAGCATTTT.